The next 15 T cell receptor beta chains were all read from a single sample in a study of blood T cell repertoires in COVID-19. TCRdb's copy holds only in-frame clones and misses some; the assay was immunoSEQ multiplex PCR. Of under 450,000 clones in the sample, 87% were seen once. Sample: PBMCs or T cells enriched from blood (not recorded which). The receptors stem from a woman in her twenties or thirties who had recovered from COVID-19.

CDR3 amino acids: CASWAGSTDTQYF. In DNA, the CDR3 is TGTGCCAGCTGGGCGGGATCCACAGATACGCAGTATTTT. The chain links TRBV6-5 to TRBJ2-3; perhaps TRBD2 as D (6 bases). Germline V gene lookup returns CDR1 MNHEY and CDR2 SVGAGI. This CDR3 region has 13 residues. The V end was cut by 8 bases, the J end by 2 bases, with 11 bases between.

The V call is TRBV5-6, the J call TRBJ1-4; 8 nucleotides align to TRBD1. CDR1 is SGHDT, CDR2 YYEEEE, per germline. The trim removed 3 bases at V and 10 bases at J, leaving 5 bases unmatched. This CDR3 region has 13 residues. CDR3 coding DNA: TGTGCCAGCAGCTCTGGGACAGGAGGAAAACTGTTTTTT. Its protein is CASSSGTGGKLFF.

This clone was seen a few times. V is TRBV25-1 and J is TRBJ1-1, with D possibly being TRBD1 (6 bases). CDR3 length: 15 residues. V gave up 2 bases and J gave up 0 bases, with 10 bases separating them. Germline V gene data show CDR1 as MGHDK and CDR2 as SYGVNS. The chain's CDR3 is CASSEVGAMNTEAFF. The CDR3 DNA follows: TGTGCCAGCAGTGAAGTGGGGGCTATGAACACTGAAGCTTTCTTT. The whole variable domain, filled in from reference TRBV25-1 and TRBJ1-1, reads EADIYQTPRYLVIGTGKKITLECSQTMGHDKMYWYQQDPGMELHLIHYSYGVNSTEKGDLSSESTVSRIRTEHFPLTLESARPSHTSQYLCASSEVGAMNTEAFFGQGTRLTVV.

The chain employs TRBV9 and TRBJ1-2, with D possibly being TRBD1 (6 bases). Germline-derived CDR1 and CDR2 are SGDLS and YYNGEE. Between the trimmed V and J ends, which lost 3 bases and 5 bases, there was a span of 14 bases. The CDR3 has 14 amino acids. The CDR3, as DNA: TGTGCCAGCAGCGGTCGACAGGTCCTATATGGCTACACCTTC. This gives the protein CASSGRQVLYGYTF.

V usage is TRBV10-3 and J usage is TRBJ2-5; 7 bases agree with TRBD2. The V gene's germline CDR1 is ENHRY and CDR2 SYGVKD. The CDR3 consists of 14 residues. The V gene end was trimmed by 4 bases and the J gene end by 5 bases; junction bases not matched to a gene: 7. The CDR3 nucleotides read TGTGCCATCAGTGGGAGCGGGGTTAGGGAGACCCAGTACTTC. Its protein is CAISGSGVRETQYF.

CDR3 in DNA: TGTGCCAGCAGCGGGACAGGGGGCCGTCAGCCCCAGCATTTT. It specifies CASSGTGGRQPQHF. The rearrangement uses TRBV2 and TRBJ1-5; TRBD1 agrees at 12 bases. The CDR3 has 14 amino acids. Trimming took 6 bases from V and 6 from J; bases not matched to a gene: 3. The germline V gene has CDR1 SNHLY and CDR2 FYNNEI.

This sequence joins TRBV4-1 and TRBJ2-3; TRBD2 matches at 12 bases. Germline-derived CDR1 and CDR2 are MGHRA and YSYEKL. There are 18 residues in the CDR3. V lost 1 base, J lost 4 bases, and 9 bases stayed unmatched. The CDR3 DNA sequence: TGCGCCAGCAGCCAAGGTTTTTTACTAGCGGGAGGCGCAGATACGCAGTATTTT. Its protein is CASSQGFLLAGGADTQYF.

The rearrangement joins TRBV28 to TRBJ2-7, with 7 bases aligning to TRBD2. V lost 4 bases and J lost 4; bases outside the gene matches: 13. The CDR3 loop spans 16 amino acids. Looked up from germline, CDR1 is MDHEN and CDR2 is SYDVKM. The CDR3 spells CASSYKDWGGAYEQYF. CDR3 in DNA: TGTGCCAGCAGTTACAAAGACTGGGGGGGTGCGTACGAGCAGTACTTC.

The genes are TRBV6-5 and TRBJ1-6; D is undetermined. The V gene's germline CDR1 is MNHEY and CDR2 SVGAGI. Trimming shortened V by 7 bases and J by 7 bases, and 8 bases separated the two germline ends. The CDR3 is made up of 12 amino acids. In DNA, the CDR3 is TGTGCCAGCAATCCCATGAATTCACCCCTCCACTTT. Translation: CASNPMNSPLHF.

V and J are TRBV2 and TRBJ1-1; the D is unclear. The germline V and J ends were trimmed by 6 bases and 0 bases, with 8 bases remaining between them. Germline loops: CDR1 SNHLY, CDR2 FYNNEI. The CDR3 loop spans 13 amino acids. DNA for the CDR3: TGTGCCAGCAGGCAGAATATGAACACTGAAGCTTTCTTT. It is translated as CASRQNMNTEAFF. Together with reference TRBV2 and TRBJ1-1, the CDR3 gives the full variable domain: EPEVTQTPSHQVTQMGQEVILRCVPISNHLYFYWYRQILGQKVEFLVSFYNNEISEKSEIFDDQFSVERPDGSNFTLKIRSTKLEDSAMYFCASRQNMNTEAFFGQGTRLTVV.

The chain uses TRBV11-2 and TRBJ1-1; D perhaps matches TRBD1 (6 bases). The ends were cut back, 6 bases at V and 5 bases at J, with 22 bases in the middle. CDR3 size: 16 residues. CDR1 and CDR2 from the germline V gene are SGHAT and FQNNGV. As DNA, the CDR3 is TGTGCCAGCAGAACGGGGGGCGAAGGAGTCGGGACTGAAGCTTTCTTT. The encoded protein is CASRTGGEGVGTEAFF.

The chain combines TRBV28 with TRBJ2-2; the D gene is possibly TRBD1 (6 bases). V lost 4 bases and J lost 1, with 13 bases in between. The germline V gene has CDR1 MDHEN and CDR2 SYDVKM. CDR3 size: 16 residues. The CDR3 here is CASSYQTGRNTGELFF. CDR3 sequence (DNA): TGTGCCAGCAGTTACCAGACAGGAAGGAACACCGGGGAGCTGTTTTTT.

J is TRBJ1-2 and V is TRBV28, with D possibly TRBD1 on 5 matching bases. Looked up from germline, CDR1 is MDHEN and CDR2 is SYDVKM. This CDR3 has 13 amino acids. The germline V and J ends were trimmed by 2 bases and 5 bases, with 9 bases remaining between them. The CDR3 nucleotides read TGTGCCAGCAGTTTACGACAGACTTATGGCTACACCTTC. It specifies CASSLRQTYGYTF.

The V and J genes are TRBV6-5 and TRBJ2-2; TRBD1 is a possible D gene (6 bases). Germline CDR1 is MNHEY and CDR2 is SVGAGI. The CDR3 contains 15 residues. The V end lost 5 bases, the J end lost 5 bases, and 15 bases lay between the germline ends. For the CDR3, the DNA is TGTGCCAGCAGTCGGAGGACAGCTGGAACCGGGGAGCTGTTTTTT. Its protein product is CASSRRTAGTGELFF.

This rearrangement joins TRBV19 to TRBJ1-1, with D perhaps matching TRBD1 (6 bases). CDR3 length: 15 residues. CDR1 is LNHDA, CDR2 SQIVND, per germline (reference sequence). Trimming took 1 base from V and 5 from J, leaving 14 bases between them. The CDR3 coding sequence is TGTGCCAGTAGTATAGGGCAGGGGCGCGGGACTGAAGCTTTCTTT. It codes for CASSIGQGRGTEAFF.